Listed below are T cell receptor beta chains from one sample, sequenced in a study of shared clonotypes between healthy human individuals. Produced via immunoSEQ multiplex PCR; TCRdb's table is partial and in-frame only. This table has hundreds of thousands of clones, over 65% appearing once. The sequenced sample was memory CD4+ T cells sorted from blood. Every receptor here comes from a young man in good health. Both conserved end residues are part of each CDR3. A D gene is named only where the DNA matches it firmly. Not every row has a clone size; where given, it reads once, few, many or a size class.

TRBV6-5	TRBD2	TRBJ2-1	NA	CASTERASGLQFF	TGTGCCAGCACCGAGAGGGCTAGCGGGTTGCAGTTCTTC
TRBV7-2	TRBD2	TRBJ2-7	NA	CASSRDYRSYEQYF	TGTGCCAGCAGCCGGGACTACCGCTCCTACGAGCAGTACTTC
TRBV4-3	NA	TRBJ1-1	NA	CASSQAQKREAFF	TGCGCCAGCAGCCAAGCCCAAAAGCGGGAAGCTTTCTTT
TRBV7-9	TRBD1	TRBJ1-5	NA	CASSLGTGNGANQPQHF	TGTGCCAGCAGCTTAGGGACAGGGAACGGCGCGAATCAGCCCCAGCATTTT
TRBV5-6	NA	TRBJ2-3	NA	CASSLFQTLAVTDTQYF	TGTGCCAGCAGCTTGTTTCAGACCTTAGCCGTCACAGATACGCAGTATTTT
TRBV5-1	TRBD2	TRBJ2-1	few	CASSLALLAGVDEQFF	TGCGCCAGCAGCTTGGCGTTGTTAGCGGGTGTGGATGAGCAGTTCTTC
TRBV28	TRBD1	TRBJ2-5	NA	CASSFLGQAPSGYF	TGTGCCAGCAGTTTCTTGGGACAGGCACCGTCGGGGTACTTC
TRBV29-1	TRBD1	TRBJ2-7	once	CSAWDRSSYEQYF	TGCAGCGCCTGGGACAGGAGTTCCTACGAGCAGTACTTC
TRBV5-4	NA	TRBJ1-2	few	CASSFSDGYTF	TGTGCCAGCAGCTTTAGTGACGGCTACACCTTC
TRBV7-9	TRBD1	TRBJ1-1	NA	CASLDLWDRANTEAFF	TGTGCCAGCTTGGACCTATGGGACAGGGCTAACACTGAAGCTTTCTTT
TRBV28	NA	TRBJ2-5	NA	CASSLTGRKETQYF	TGTGCCAGCAGTTTGACAGGGAGGAAAGAGACCCAGTACTTC
TRBV7-8	TRBD2	TRBJ2-1	many	CASRPPGRGTYNEQFF	TGTGCCAGCAGGCCCCCAGGGAGGGGTACGTACAATGAGCAGTTCTTC
TRBV7-2	TRBD1	TRBJ1-2	NA	CASSEGQGTLYGYTF	TGTGCCAGCAGCGAGGGACAGGGGACGCTCTATGGCTACACCTTC
TRBV5-4	TRBD2	TRBJ2-2	NA	CASSLAAGYPGELFF	TGTGCCAGCAGCTTGGCAGCGGGATACCCCGGGGAGCTGTTTTTT
TRBV2	NA	TRBJ1-1	many	CASKIPELNTEAFF	TGTGCCAGCAAAATACCAGAACTTAACACTGAAGCTTTCTTT
TRBV18	NA	TRBJ2-2	few	CASSPTTANTGELFF	TGTGCCAGCTCACCTACGACTGCGAACACCGGGGAGCTGTTTTTT
TRBV18	TRBD2	TRBJ2-5	NA	CASSLGLAGKTQYF	TGTGCCAGCTCCCTCGGACTAGCTGGGAAGACCCAGTACTTC
TRBV18	NA	TRBJ1-2	NA	CASSPDTGQGYTF	TGTGCCAGCTCACCCGACACCGGCCAGGGCTACACCTTC
TRBV7-9	NA	TRBJ1-5	NA	CASSLGLWDSHNQPQHF	TGTGCCAGCAGCTTAGGTTTATGGGACTCCCACAATCAGCCCCAGCATTTT
TRBV2	NA	TRBJ1-1	NA	CASRTQSRVEAFF	TGTGCCAGCAGAACCCAGTCGAGGGTCGAAGCTTTCTTT
TRBV5-5	NA	TRBJ1-6	NA	CASTNRVLVSPLHF	TGTGCCAGCACCAACAGGGTATTGGTTTCACCCCTCCACTTT
TRBV4-1	TRBD2	TRBJ2-7	many	CASSRSGRSYEQYF	TGCGCCAGCAGCCGCTCCGGGAGGTCCTACGAGCAGTACTTC
TRBV7-6	TRBD2	TRBJ2-3	NA	CASSQEWTSGISLAQYF	TGTGCCAGCAGTCAAGAGTGGACTAGCGGGATCTCGTTAGCGCAGTATTTT
TRBV28	TRBD2	TRBJ2-7	NA	CASSFSGGRPYEQYF	TGTGCCAGCAGTTTCTCCGGCGGGAGGCCCTACGAGCAGTACTTC
TRBV5-1	NA	TRBJ2-2	few	CASSSMTGELFF	TGCGCCAGCAGCTCGATGACCGGGGAGCTGTTTTTT
TRBV5-4	TRBD1	TRBJ1-4	few	CASSIQTGRTNEKLFF	TGTGCCAGCAGCATCCAGACAGGGAGAACTAATGAAAAACTGTTTTTT
TRBV25-1	NA	TRBJ2-7	NA	CASSESPRDTYEQYF	TGTGCCAGCAGTGAATCTCCCAGGGATACCTACGAGCAGTACTTC
TRBV9	NA	TRBJ2-3	NA	CASSATPAGSGTDTQYF	TGTGCCAGCAGCGCTACACCCGCCGGGAGCGGCACAGATACGCAGTATTTT
TRBV2	NA	TRBJ2-1	once	CASSDPPTQFF	TGTGCCAGCAGTGATCCGCCTACACAGTTCTTC
TRBV7-2	NA	TRBJ2-7	NA	CASSQYRGEQYF	TGTGCCAGCAGTCAATATCGAGGGGAGCAGTACTTC
TRBV7-2	NA	TRBJ2-5	NA	CASSLMGSQETQYF	TGTGCCAGCAGCTTAATGGGGAGCCAAGAGACCCAGTACTTC
TRBV2	NA	TRBJ1-3	NA	CASSAVTGNTIYF	TGTGCCAGCAGTGCGGTTACTGGAAACACCATATATTTT
TRBV9	NA	TRBJ2-5	few	CASSPTFVGETQYF	TGTGCCAGCAGCCCTACCTTCGTTGGGGAGACCCAGTACTTC
TRBV19	TRBD2	TRBJ2-1	NA	CASTPVTSGNEQFF	TGTGCCAGTACCCCCGTGACTAGCGGGAATGAGCAGTTCTTC
TRBV4-3	NA	TRBJ1-2	NA	CASSQEGGYTF	TGCGCCAGCAGCCAAGAGGGTGGCTACACCTTC